This T cell receptor beta chain was captured in a study of T cell responses to AZD1222 COVID-19 vaccine. Sequencing was performed with immunoSEQ multiplex PCR; in TCRdb, only in-frame clones are kept and a portion is missing. Seen here are roughly 60,000 clones, 70% to 85% observed once, and the top ten hold 20%. The CDR3 is 11 amino acids. Germline CDR1 MNHEY, CDR2 SVGEGT. With respect to this clone: A junction boundary mismatches the germline segment, possibly from a read error.

The sequence derives from an adult in good health. The sample in question was peripheral blood, obtained on day 0 of AZD1222 vaccination. The J gene is TRBJ1-1, the V gene TRBV6-2 or TRBV6-3; TRBD1 agrees at 9 bases. The CDR3, as DNA: TGTGCCAGCAGTTCTTGGACAGGGGCCAACTTT. Protein product: CASSSWTGANF.